These 30 T cell receptor beta chains came from one sample sequenced in a study of immune evolution from preneoplasia to lung adenocarcinoma. Clones were sequenced by immunoSEQ multiplex PCR, and TCRdb holds only the in-frame ones, with some missing. The data hold some 15,000 clones, with 85% to 90% observed a single time. The specimen sequenced was FFPE lung adenocarcinoma in situ tissue. These receptors came from a donor older than 65 with lung adenocarcinoma.

The chain links TRBV23-1 to TRBJ2-5, with TRBD1 as a possible D gene (5 bases). TRBV23-1 is identified as an open reading frame with a role that is uncertain. The CDR3 runs 14 residues. Trimming took off 4 bases at V and 4 bases at J, with 13 bases between the two ends. In DNA form, the CDR3 reads TGCGCCAGCAGTCTCCCAGGGTGTAGAGAGACCCAGTACTTC. Protein product: CASSLPGCRETQYF.

The chain carries TRBV5-6 and TRBJ1-3; TRBD1 agrees at 11 bases. V dropped 4 bases and J dropped 2; count of bases not matched to a gene: 5. Germline V CDR1 and CDR2: SGHDT, YYEEEE. The CDR3 consists of 16 residues. The CDR3 DNA is TGTGCCAGCAGCGAGGGACAGGGGGTTACTGGAAACACCATATATTTT. Its translation: CASSEGQGVTGNTIYF.

The J gene is TRBJ2-5, the V gene TRBV27, with TRBD1 matching 11 bases. With 4 bases clipped from V and 4 bases from J, the junction kept 5 bases outside the gene matches. The CDR3 totals 15 residues. Germline V gene lookup returns CDR1 MNHEY and CDR2 SMNVEV (reference sequence). CDR3 loop: CASSYGTGGGETQYF. The DNA for the CDR3 is TGTGCCAGCAGTTATGGGACAGGGGGGGGAGAGACCCAGTACTTC.

The rearrangement links TRBV27 to TRBJ2-2; the D gene is possibly TRBD1 (5 bases). The CDR3 is 14 amino acids. Germline CDR1 reads MNHEY; CDR2 reads SMNVEV (reference sequence). Trimming pared 6 bases from V and 1 base from J, leaving 9 bases between. The CDR3 is CASRPGQNTGELFF. The DNA of the CDR3 is TGTGCCAGCAGGCCTGGACAGAACACCGGGGAGCTGTTTTTT.

The chain employs TRBV28 and TRBJ2-5; unclear D gene. Germline CDR1 and CDR2: MDHEN and SYDVKM. The CDR3 covers 13 residues. Trimming took off 6 bases at V and 4 bases at J, with 12 bases between the two ends. CDR3 sequence reads: CASSYGGAETQYF. Here the CDR3 DNA reads TGTGCCAGCAGCTATGGCGGTGCAGAGACCCAGTACTTC.

The genes are TRBV5-1 and TRBJ2-5; 7 positions match TRBD2. The CDR3 runs to 17 residues. The V gene end was trimmed by 4 bases and the J gene end by 1 base; junction bases not matched to a gene: 13. Germline V gene sequence: CDR1 SGHRS, CDR2 YFSETQ. CDR3 nucleotide sequence: TGCGCCAGCAGCGGGGGACTACCCGGGAGCTCCCAAGAGACCCAGTACTTC. Translation: CASSGGLPGSSQETQYF.

The V gene is TRBV10-1, the J gene TRBJ2-1; D may be TRBD1 or TRBD2 (5 bases each). Between the trimmed V and J ends, which lost 2 bases and 10 bases, there was a span of 15 bases. The CDR3 runs to 14 residues. Germline assignment: CDR1 WNHNN and CDR2 SYGVQD (reference sequence). The CDR3 spells CASSENGAGREQFF. In DNA form, the CDR3 reads TGCGCCAGCAGTGAGAACGGGGCAGGTCGGGAGCAGTTCTTC.

The chain links TRBV6-5 to TRBJ2-1, with 10 bases lining up with TRBD2. CDR1 is MNHEY and CDR2 is SVGAGI in the germline V gene. V lost 8 bases, J lost 12 bases, and 7 bases stayed unmatched. This CDR3 has 12 amino acids. CDR3 protein: CASGGTSAGQFF. The CDR3, as DNA: TGTGCCAGCGGCGGGACTAGCGCCGGGCAGTTCTTC.

CDR3 region: CASSPGGTGFEQFF. The CDR3 coding sequence is TGTGCCAGCAGCCCAGGGGGGACAGGATTTGAGCAGTTCTTC. This chain links TRBV7-2 with TRBJ2-1, with 8 bases aligning to TRBD1. The CDR3 is made up of 14 amino acids. Germline CDR1 SGHTA, CDR2 FQGNSA. The junction had 9 bases not matched to a gene; V was cut back by 5 bases and J by 9 bases.

The chain joins TRBV12-5 to TRBJ2-5, with 11 bases that match TRBD2. The V gene end was trimmed by 3 bases and the J gene end by 11 bases; junction bases not matched to a gene: 17. Germline CDR1 LGHNT, CDR2 FRNRAP. The CDR3 is 17 amino acids. The CDR3 reads CASGFLRPSGGLGEQYF. In DNA form, the CDR3 reads TGTGCTAGTGGTTTCCTCCGCCCTAGCGGGGGGCTGGGAGAGCAGTACTTC.

V usage is TRBV28 and J usage is TRBJ1-2; 7 positions match TRBD1. Germline V gene data show CDR1 as MDHEN and CDR2 as SYDVKM. CDR3 size: 14 residues. V shed 6 bases and J 8 bases; nucleotides not matched to a gene: 12. The CDR3: CASRDLTGFWGYTF. For the CDR3, the DNA is TGTGCCAGCAGGGACCTGACAGGGTTTTGGGGCTACACCTTC.

J is TRBJ2-7 and V is TRBV2; tentative D call: TRBD2 (5 bases). V lost 4 bases and J 6 bases, leaving 10 bases between the germline ends. Germline V gene lookup returns CDR1 SNHLY and CDR2 FYNNEI. The CDR3 runs 12 residues. The CDR3 sequence: CASSVYGVEQYF. DNA for the CDR3: TGTGCCAGCAGTGTCTACGGGGTCGAGCAGTACTTC.

The V call is TRBV7-9, the J call TRBJ2-7; 9 bases map to TRBD1. V gave up 3 bases and J gave up 2 bases; unmatched junction bases: 11. The CDR3 covers 17 residues. From germline, CDR1 is SEHNR and CDR2 FQNEAQ (reference sequence). CDR3 loop: CASSLSPRGTGPYEQYF. CDR3 sequence (DNA): TGTGCCAGCAGCTTGTCCCCTAGGGGGACAGGGCCCTACGAGCAGTACTTC. The full variable domain, with the rest looked up from reference TRBV7-9 and TRBJ2-7, is DTGVSQNPRHKITKRGQNVTFRCDPISEHNRLYWYRQTLGQGPEFLTYFQNEAQLEKSRLLSDRFSAERPKGSFSTLEIQRTEQGDSAMYLCASSLSPRGTGPYEQYFGPGTRLTVT.

This chain uses TRBV10-2 with TRBJ2-7; 9 bases are a match to TRBD2. The CDR3 loop spans 14 amino acids. After removal of 6 bases from V and 1 base from J, the junction contained 4 bases not matched to a gene. Germline-derived CDR1 and CDR2 are WSHSY and SAAADI. CDR3 amino acids: CASRAGLASYEQYF. The CDR3 DNA follows: TGCGCCAGCAGAGCGGGACTAGCTTCCTACGAGCAGTACTTC.

The CDR3 sequence is CASSQVAGTSGIRQYF. The CDR3 bases are TGTGCCAGCAGCCAAGTTGCGGGGACTAGCGGGATTCGGCAGTACTTC. The chain links TRBV14 to TRBJ2-7; TRBD2 matches at 13 bases. Germline CDR1 SGHDN, CDR2 FVKESK. The CDR3 has 16 residues. Trimming at V came to 1 base and at J to 9 bases, leaving 9 bases not matched to a gene.

The chain links TRBV7-9 to TRBJ1-1; 9 bases are a match to TRBD1. The ends lost 3 bases at V and 3 bases at J; junction bases unmatched: 5. Germline CDR1 SEHNR, CDR2 FQNEAQ (reference sequence). This CDR3 has 15 residues. The CDR3 spells CASSFTGGRDTEAFF. CDR3 DNA: TGTGCCAGCAGCTTTACAGGGGGCCGGGACACTGAAGCTTTCTTT.

This clone was observed once. V usage is TRBV28 and J usage is TRBJ2-3; 7 nucleotides align to TRBD2. The CDR3 is made up of 16 amino acids. The V segment lost 1 base and the J segment 0 bases; nucleotides outside the gene matches: 4. Germline CDR1 and CDR2: MDHEN and SYDVKM. CDR3: CASSLSSGISTDTQYF. Here the CDR3 DNA reads TGTGCCAGCAGTTTATCCAGCGGGATAAGCACAGATACGCAGTATTTT. Combining the CDR3 with reference TRBV28 and TRBJ2-3 gives the whole variable domain DVKVTQSSRYLVKRTGEKVFLECVQDMDHENMFWYRQDPGLGLRLIYFSYDVKMKEKGDIPEGYSVSREKKERFSLILESASTNQTSMYLCASSLSSGISTDTQYFGPGTRLTVL.

The chain joins TRBV18 to TRBJ2-7; possible D gene TRBD1, 6 bases. There are 15 residues in the CDR3. Trimming took 3 bases from V and 3 from J, leaving 15 bases between them. From germline, CDR1 is KGHSH and CDR2 LQKENI. The CDR3 protein is CASSPNRQGHYEQYF. For the CDR3, the DNA is TGTGCCAGCTCACCCAACCGGCAGGGGCACTACGAGCAGTACTTC.

Only one count was recorded for this clone. The rearrangement joins TRBV7-2 to TRBJ2-3; no firm D call. The CDR3 contains 15 residues. V was trimmed by 6 bases and J by 0 bases, leaving 13 bases between them. Germline CDR1 is SGHTA and CDR2 is FQGNSA. The CDR3 DNA sequence: TGTGCCAGCAGTAAACAGCAAGGAAGCACAGATACGCAGTATTTT. This translates into CASSKQQGSTDTQYF.

This clone occurred a few times. The chain carries TRBV19 and TRBJ1-2; D uncertain. Germline V CDR1 and CDR2: LNHDA, SQIVND (reference sequence). The CDR3 extends over 13 amino acids. Trimming left V 2 bases short and J 6 bases short, with 10 bases between. The CDR3 loop reads CASSIMVGDGYTF. CDR3 sequence (DNA): TGTGCCAGTAGTATAATGGTTGGCGATGGCTACACCTTC. The variable domain in full, with the rest retrieved from reference TRBV19 and TRBJ1-2, is DGGITQSPKYLFRKEGQNVTLSCEQNLNHDAMYWYRQDPGQGLRLIYYSQIVNDFQKGDIAEGYSVSREKKESFPLTVTSAQKNPTAFYLCASSIMVGDGYTFGSGTRLTVV.

The chain combines TRBV30 with TRBJ1-5; D remains ambiguous. CDR3 size: 13 residues. Trimming stripped 2 bases from V and 0 bases from J, with 5 bases between. From germline, CDR1 is GTSNPN and CDR2 SVGIG (reference sequence). CDR3 nucleotide sequence: TGTGCCTGGAGTCTATATAGCAATCAGCCCCAGCATTTT. It is translated as CAWSLYSNQPQHF.

The chain carries TRBV5-1 and TRBJ1-2; D not certain. This CDR3 has 14 residues. V dropped 2 bases and J dropped 3 bases, with 11 bases sitting between them. CDR1 is SGHRS, CDR2 YFSETQ, per germline. Here the CDR3 DNA reads TGCGCCAGCAGCTTCGGGGAAGAGGACTATGGCTACACCTTC. It encodes CASSFGEEDYGYTF.

The CDR3 loop reads CASSSVGDTQYF. CDR3 DNA sequence: TGTGCCAGCAGCTCCGTAGGAGATACGCAGTATTTT. V is TRBV7-9 and J is TRBJ2-3; D is unresolved. This CDR3 spans 12 amino acids. V was pared by 4 bases and J by 5 bases, with 7 bases between. The germline CDR1 and CDR2 sequences are SEHNR and FQNEAQ (reference sequence).

The genes are TRBV11-2 and TRBJ1-3; D gene unclear. Trimming stripped 5 bases from V and 3 bases from J, with 11 bases between. There are 14 residues in the CDR3. Germline loops: CDR1 SGHAT, CDR2 FQNNGV. CDR3 sequence reads: CASSPSADGNTIYF. In nucleotides, the CDR3 is TGTGCCAGCAGCCCGTCGGCGGATGGAAACACCATATATTTT.

V and J are TRBV6-5 and TRBJ1-2, with 8 nucleotides matching TRBD1. The CDR3 consists of 15 residues. Trimming cost V 4 bases and J 5 bases; bases outside gene matches: 9. Germline CDR1 is MNHEY and CDR2 is SVGAGI. The CDR3 sequence: CASSSPETGAYGYTF. The CDR3 nucleotides read TGTGCCAGCAGTTCCCCCGAGACAGGGGCTTATGGCTACACCTTC.

This chain links TRBV18 with TRBJ2-3; D unresolved. Germline-derived CDR1 and CDR2 are KGHSH and LQKENI. This CDR3 spans 15 amino acids. Trimming pared 2 bases from V and 2 bases from J, leaving 11 bases between. The CDR3 nucleotides read TGTGCCAGCTCACCAGTTCCAGAAACCACAGATACGCAGTATTTT. The encoded protein is CASSPVPETTDTQYF.

The rearrangement uses TRBV15 and TRBJ2-3, with 11 bases that match TRBD2. The trim removed 4 bases at V and 2 bases at J, leaving 5 bases unmatched. The length of the CDR3 is 16 residues. Germline V gene sequence: CDR1 LNHNV, CDR2 YYDKDF (reference sequence). CDR3 sequence (DNA): TGTGCCACCAGCACAGGACTAGCGGGTTACACAGATACGCAGTATTTT. The encoded protein is CATSTGLAGYTDTQYF. Full variable domain (outside the CDR3, taken from reference TRBV15 and TRBJ2-3): DAMVIQNPRYQVTQFGKPVTLSCSQTLNHNVMYWYQQKSSQAPKLLFHYYDKDFNNEADTPDNFQSRRPNTSFCFLDIRSPGLGDTAMYLCATSTGLAGYTDTQYFGPGTRLTVL.

The J gene is TRBJ2-3, the V gene TRBV14; TRBD2 aligns across 9 bases. Germline CDR1 SGHDN, CDR2 FVKESK. The CDR3 length is 14 residues. V was pared by 3 bases and J by 5 bases, with 3 bases of the junction left unmatched. As DNA, the CDR3 is TGTGCCAGCAGCCACCTAGCGGGAAAAGATACGCAGTATTTT. Its protein product is CASSHLAGKDTQYF.

V is TRBV11-2 and J is TRBJ2-1, with TRBD2 matching 8 bases. From germline, CDR1 is SGHAT and CDR2 FQNNGV. After removal of 5 bases from V and 7 bases from J, the junction contained 7 bases not matched to a gene. CDR3 size: 14 residues. The CDR3 DNA reads TGTGCCAGCAGCCTTGACGGACTAGCAAATGAGCAGTTCTTC. Protein sequence: CASSLDGLANEQFF.

V is TRBV28 and J is TRBJ2-7; 11 nucleotides agree with TRBD2. CDR3 length equals 16 residues. The ends lost 10 bases at V and 4 bases at J; junction bases unmatched: 15. The germline V gene has CDR1 MDHEN and CDR2 SYDVKM. CDR3 DNA sequence: TGTGCCACCTATGGGGTAGGGACTAGCGGTCGATACGAGCAGTACTTC. It specifies CATYGVGTSGRYEQYF.